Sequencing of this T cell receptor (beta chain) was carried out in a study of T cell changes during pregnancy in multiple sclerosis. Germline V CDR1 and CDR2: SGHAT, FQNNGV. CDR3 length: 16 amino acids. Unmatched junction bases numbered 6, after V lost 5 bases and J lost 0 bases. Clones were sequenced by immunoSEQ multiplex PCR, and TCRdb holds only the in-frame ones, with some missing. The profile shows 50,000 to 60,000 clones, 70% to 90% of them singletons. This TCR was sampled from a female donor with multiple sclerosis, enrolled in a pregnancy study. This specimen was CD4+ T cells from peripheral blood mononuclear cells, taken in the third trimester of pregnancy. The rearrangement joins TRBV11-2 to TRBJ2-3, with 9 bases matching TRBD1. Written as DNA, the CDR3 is TGTGCCAGCAGCGGCCGGACAGGGGCTAGCACAGATACGCAGTATTTT. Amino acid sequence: CASSGRTGASTDTQYF.